This T cell receptor (beta chain) was identified during a study of blood T cell repertoires in COVID-19. Study-level background: Sites across the United States, Italy and Spain contributed samples from acute and convalescent COVID-19. PBMCs, B-cell-depleted T cells, or T cells were the source of the cDNA or gDNA that made up the material.

V lost 6 bases and J lost 2; bases outside the gene matches: 2. CDR3 size: 13 residues. The germline gives CDR1 LNHDA, CDR2 SQIVND (reference sequence). Assay: immunoSEQ multiplex PCR; the TCRdb copy retains only in-frame clones and omits some. The sample gives more than 120,000 clones, roughly 84% of which show up once; roughly 3.9% is in the top ten. The TCR sequence derives from a man aged 45-60 years in a cohort exposed to, infected with or recovered from COVID-19 (not recorded which). The V call is TRBV19, the J call TRBJ2-7, with TRBD2 matching 9 bases. Source material: PBMCs or T cells enriched from blood (not recorded which). Here the CDR3 reads CASRTSGTYEQYF. DNA of the CDR3: TGTGCCAGTAGGACTAGCGGCACCTACGAGCAGTACTTC.